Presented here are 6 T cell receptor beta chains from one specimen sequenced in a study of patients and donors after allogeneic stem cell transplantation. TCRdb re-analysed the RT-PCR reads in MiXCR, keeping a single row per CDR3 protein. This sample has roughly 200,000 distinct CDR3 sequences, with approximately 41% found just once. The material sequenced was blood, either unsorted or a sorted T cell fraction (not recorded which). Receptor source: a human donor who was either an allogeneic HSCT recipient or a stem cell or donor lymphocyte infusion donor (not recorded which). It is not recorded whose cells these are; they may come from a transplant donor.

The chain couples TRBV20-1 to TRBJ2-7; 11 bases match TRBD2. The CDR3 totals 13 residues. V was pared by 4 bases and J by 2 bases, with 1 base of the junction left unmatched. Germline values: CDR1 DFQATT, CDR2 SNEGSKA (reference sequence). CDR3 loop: CSAKLAGAYEQYF. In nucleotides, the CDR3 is TGCAGTGCTAAACTAGCGGGAGCCTACGAGCAGTACTTC.

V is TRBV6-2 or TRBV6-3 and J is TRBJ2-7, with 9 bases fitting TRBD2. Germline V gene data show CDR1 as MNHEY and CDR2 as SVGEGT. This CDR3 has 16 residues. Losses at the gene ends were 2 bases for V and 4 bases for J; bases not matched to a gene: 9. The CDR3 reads CASSYPTGTSSYEQYF. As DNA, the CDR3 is TGTGCCAGCAGTTACCCCACCGGGACTAGCTCGTACGAGCAGTACTTC.

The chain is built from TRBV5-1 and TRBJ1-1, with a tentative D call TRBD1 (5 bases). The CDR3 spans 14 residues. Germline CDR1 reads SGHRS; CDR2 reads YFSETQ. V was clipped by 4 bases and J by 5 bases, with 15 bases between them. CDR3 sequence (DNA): TGCGCCAGCAGCCCCCCAGGGCGAGGGACTGAAGCTTTCTTT. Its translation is CASSPPGRGTEAFF.

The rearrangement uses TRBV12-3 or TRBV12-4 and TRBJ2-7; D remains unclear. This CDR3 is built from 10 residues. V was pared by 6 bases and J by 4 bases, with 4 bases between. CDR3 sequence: CASRLYEQYF. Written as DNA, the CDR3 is TGTGCCAGCAGATTATACGAGCAGTACTTC.

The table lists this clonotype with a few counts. The CDR3: CAWTPDPRSHEQFF. The CDR3 coding sequence is TGTGCCTGGACCCCGGACCCACGATCTCATGAGCAGTTCTTC. The chain uses TRBV30 and TRBJ2-1; D is unclear. CDR3 size: 14 residues. V was cut by 4 bases and J by 8 bases, with 18 bases left in between. In germline, CDR1 is GTSNPN, CDR2 SVGIG (reference sequence).

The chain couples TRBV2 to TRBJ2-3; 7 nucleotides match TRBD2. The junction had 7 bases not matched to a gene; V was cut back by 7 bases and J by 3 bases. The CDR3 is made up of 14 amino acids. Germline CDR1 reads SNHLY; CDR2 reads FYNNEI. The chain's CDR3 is CASTEEAGTDTQYF. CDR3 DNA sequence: TGTGCCAGCACCGAGGAAGCGGGAACAGATACGCAGTATTTT.